The sequence of this TCR beta chain was determined in a study of response to subunit inactivated influenza vaccine. At least ten counts were recorded for this clonotype. TCRdb passed the RT-PCR reads through MiXCR, listing each CDR3 protein once. The data hold 500,000 to 700,000 distinct CDR3 sequences, with approximately 20% observed a single time. Trimming removed 5 bases at V and 4 bases at J, with 9 bases between. Germline CDR1 SEHNR, CDR2 FQNEAQ (reference sequence). CDR3 size: 13 residues. These same records also appear under a second study, on T cells expressing NK-cell markers. From that report: Synthesis of TCR beta cDNA relied on 5'RACE template switching carrying UMIs. The HCMV specificity of the expanded NKG2C+ T cell clones stayed unresolved.

The receptor's source is a man aged 50 to 60 who received an inactivated influenza vaccine. The sequenced sample was CD4+ T cells sorted from PBMCs, obtained less than 13 days after vaccination. V is TRBV7-9 and J is TRBJ2-1; D unresolved. The CDR3 protein is CASSVRLYNEQFF. As DNA, the CDR3 is TGTGCCAGCAGCGTACGACTGTACAATGAGCAGTTCTTC.